This T cell receptor beta chain was captured in a study of T-cell reconstitution after alpha-beta-depleted transplantation in children. Study-wide results and limits: Surviving recipient cells, namely T cells and thymic progenitors, were the source of high day-60 TCRbeta diversity in some patients. Expanded clones from the graft, numbering several hundred, reportedly supplied alpha-beta T cells about two months after transplant. The authors attributed T-cell counts and diversity one year after transplant mostly to newly produced T cells.

V was trimmed by 0 bases and J by 3 bases, leaving 10 bases between them. In germline, CDR1 is SGHRS, CDR2 YFSETQ. The CDR3 runs 15 residues. With respect to this clonotype: Its target is not known.

Preparation of the TCRbeta library involved a method that used unique molecular identifiers. From the PCR reads, TCRdb called clonotypes with MiXCR, one entry per CDR3 protein. The sample has fewer than 750,000 distinct CDR3 sequences, 25% to 30% seen once. The sequence derives from a boy less than two years old with Wiskott-Aldrich syndrome, due to receive a stem cell transplant. This material consisted of PBMCs, taken before TCRalphabeta/CD19-depleted stem cell transplant. This sequence joins TRBV5-1 and TRBJ1-5; no firm D call. The CDR3 protein is CASSLDSGYNQPQHF. The CDR3 DNA sequence: TGCGCCAGCAGCTTGGATTCGGGGTACAATCAGCCCCAGCATTTT.